This T cell receptor (beta chain) was sequenced in a study of blood T cell repertoires in COVID-19. Study background: Samples of COVID-19 (acute and convalescent) were obtained from the United States, Italy and Spain. In each case, the material was cDNA or gDNA derived from T cells, B-cell-depleted T cells, or PBMCs.

Germline V CDR1 and CDR2: SGHTA, FQGTGA. Losses at the gene ends were 10 bases for V and 4 bases for J; bases not matched to a gene: 8. This CDR3 spans 13 amino acids. In the original processing: It was from reference gene primer amplification that nucleated cell counts were estimated. Sequencing was performed with immunoSEQ multiplex PCR; in TCRdb, only in-frame clones are kept and a portion is missing. That table gives V, J and clone size, and the DNA gave D and trimming. The table lists over 200,000 clones, more than 70% of them singletons. The chain employs TRBV7-3 and TRBJ1-1; TRBD1 aligns across 8 bases. The clonotype originates from a woman between 40 and 50 years old who had recovered from COVID-19. Sequenced material: peripheral blood. CDR3 DNA: TGTGCCACAGGACAGGGTGTGGGCACTGAAGCTTTCTTT. It specifies CATGQGVGTEAFF.